The entry below describes one TCR beta chain. What it binds is unknown. The sample originates from a study of cytomegalovirus exposure and HLA in healthy donors. The PCR employed 60 Vbeta primers together with 13 Jbeta primers. The protocol was immunoSEQ multiplex PCR, while the TCRdb copy is restricted to in-frame clones and leaves out a portion. The sample yields fewer than 100,000 clones, 78% seen once. The junction had 9 bases not matched to a gene; V was cut back by 4 bases and J by 8 bases. CDR1 is SGHRS and CDR2 is YFSETQ in the germline V gene. This CDR3 spans 14 amino acids. Points from the study as a whole: DRB1 showed the most TCR associations and HLA-C the fewest in a later analysis, as rates varied by HLA locus. Earlier analysis yielded a pattern in which most TCR beta V segments were productive about 87% or about 30% of the time. Most CMV-associated TCR beta chains were later found to appear HLA-restricted. Specificity of a few CMV-associated chains for CMV antigens was verified in vitro.

The J gene is TRBJ2-1, the V gene TRBV5-1, with 7 nucleotides matching TRBD1. The sequenced material came from PBMCs. The TCR comes from a middle-aged woman in good health and CMV-seropositive. The CDR3 is CASSPFVGQDEQFF. CDR3 nucleotide sequence: TGCGCCAGCAGCCCCTTCGTCGGACAGGATGAGCAGTTCTTC.